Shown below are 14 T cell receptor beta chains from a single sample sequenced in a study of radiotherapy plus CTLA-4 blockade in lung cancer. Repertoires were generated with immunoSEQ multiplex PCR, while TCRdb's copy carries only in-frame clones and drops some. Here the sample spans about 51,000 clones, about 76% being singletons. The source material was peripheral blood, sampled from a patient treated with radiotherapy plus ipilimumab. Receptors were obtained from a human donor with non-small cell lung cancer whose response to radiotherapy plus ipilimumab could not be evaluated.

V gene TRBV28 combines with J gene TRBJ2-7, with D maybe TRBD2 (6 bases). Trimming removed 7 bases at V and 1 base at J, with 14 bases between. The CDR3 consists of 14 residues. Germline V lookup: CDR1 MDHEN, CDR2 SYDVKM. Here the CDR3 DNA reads TGTGCCAGCACCCTAGCGACAAAATCCTACGAGCAGTACTTC. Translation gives CASTLATKSYEQYF. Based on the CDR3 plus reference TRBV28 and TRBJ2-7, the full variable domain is DVKVTQSSRYLVKRTGEKVFLECVQDMDHENMFWYRQDPGLGLRLIYFSYDVKMKEKGDIPEGYSVSREKKERFSLILESASTNQTSMYLCASTLATKSYEQYFGPGTRLTVT.

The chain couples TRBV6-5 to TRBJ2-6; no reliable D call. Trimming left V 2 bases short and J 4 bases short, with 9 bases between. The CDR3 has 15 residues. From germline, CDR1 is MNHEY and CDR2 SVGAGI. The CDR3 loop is CASSYTTLGANVLTF. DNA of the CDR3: TGTGCCAGCAGTTACACAACCCTGGGGGCCAACGTCCTGACTTTC.

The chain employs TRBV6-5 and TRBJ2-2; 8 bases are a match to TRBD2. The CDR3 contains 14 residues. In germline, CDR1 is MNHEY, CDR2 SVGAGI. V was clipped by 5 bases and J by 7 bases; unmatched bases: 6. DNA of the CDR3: TGTGCCAGCAGTCGGGGGGGGAGGGTCGGGGAGCTGTTTTTT. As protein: CASSRGGRVGELFF.

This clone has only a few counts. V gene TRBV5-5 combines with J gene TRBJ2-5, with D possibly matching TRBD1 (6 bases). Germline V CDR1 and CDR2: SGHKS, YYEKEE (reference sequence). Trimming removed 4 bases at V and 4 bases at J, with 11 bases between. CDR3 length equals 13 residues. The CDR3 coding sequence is TGTGCCAGCAGCAGCACAGGGACAGAGACCCAGTACTTC. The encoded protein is CASSSTGTETQYF.

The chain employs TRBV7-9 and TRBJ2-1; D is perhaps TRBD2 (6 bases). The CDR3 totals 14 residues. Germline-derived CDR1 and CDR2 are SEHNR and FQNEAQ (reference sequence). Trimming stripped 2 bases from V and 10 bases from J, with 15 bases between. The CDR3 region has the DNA TGTGCCAGCAGCTTAAGCGGCGGGGCAGAAGAGCAGTTCTTC. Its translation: CASSLSGGAEEQFF.

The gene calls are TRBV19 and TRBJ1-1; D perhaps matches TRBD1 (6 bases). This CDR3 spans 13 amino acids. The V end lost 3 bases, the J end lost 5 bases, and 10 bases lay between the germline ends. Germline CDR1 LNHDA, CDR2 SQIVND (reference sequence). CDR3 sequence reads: CASSIQGWTEAFF. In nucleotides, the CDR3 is TGTGCCAGTAGTATCCAGGGGTGGACTGAAGCTTTCTTT.

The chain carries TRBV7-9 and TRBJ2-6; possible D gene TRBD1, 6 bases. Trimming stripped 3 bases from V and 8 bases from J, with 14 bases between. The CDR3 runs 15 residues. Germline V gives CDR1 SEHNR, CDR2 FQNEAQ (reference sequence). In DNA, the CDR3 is TGTGCCAGCAGCTTCCTACAGGGACACACCAACGTCCTGACTTTC. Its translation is CASSFLQGHTNVLTF.

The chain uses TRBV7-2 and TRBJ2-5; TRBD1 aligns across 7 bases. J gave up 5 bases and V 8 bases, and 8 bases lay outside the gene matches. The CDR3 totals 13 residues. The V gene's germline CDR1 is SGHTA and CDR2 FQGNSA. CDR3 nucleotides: TGTGCCAGCTCGGGACAGAGGACGGAGACCCAGTACTTC. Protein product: CASSGQRTETQYF.

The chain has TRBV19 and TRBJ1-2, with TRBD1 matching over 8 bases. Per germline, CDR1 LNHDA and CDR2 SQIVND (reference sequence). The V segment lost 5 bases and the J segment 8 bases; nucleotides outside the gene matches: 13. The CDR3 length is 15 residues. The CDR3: CASSEPGGAVEGYTF. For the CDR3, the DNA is TGTGCCAGTAGTGAACCAGGGGGCGCGGTGGAAGGCTACACCTTC.

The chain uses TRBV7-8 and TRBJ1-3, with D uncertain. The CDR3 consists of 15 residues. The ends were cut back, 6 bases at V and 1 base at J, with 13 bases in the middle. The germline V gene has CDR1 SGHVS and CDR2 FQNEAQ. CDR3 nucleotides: TGTGCCAGCAGAATCTCCAGACTATCTGGAAACACCATATATTTT. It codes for CASRISRLSGNTIYF.

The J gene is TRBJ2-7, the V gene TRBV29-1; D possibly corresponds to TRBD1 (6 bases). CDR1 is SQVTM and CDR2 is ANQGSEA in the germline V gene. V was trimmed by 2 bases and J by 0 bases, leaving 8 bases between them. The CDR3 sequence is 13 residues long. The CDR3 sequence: CSVERDNSYEQYF. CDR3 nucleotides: TGCAGCGTTGAACGGGACAACTCCTACGAGCAGTACTTC.

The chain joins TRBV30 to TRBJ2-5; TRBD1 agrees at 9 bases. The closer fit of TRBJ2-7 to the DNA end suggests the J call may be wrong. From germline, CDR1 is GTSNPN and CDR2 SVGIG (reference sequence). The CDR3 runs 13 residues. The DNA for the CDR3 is TGTGCCTGGAGTGTCGTGGACAGGGGCGAGCAGTACTTC. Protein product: CAWSVVDRGEQYF.

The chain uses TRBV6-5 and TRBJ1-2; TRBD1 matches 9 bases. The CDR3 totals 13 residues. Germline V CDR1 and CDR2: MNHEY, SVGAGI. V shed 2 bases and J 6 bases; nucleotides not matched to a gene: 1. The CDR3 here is CASSYRTGDGYTF. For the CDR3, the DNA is TGTGCCAGCAGTTACCGGACAGGGGATGGCTACACCTTC.

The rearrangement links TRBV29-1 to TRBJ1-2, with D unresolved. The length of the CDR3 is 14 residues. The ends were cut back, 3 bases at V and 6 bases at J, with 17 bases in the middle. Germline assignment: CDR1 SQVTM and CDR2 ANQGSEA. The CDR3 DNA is TGCAGCGTTGATGATGGATCCTGGACTGATGGCTACACCTTC. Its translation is CSVDDGSWTDGYTF.